These 24 T cell receptor beta chains came from one sample sequenced in a study of long-term antiretroviral therapy in people with HIV. Survey-level immunoSEQ v3.0 assays were run. TCRdb's copy holds only in-frame clones and misses some; the assay was immunoSEQ multiplex PCR. Among roughly 36,000 clones, 70% to 90% were seen once, and the ten largest hold approximately 5%. The material was unsorted PBMCs, obtained roughly 2.9 years before starting antiretroviral therapy. The source is a woman between 25 and 40 years old with HIV.

The J gene is TRBJ2-7, the V gene TRBV30, with D unclear. Germline values: CDR1 GTSNPN, CDR2 SVGIG (reference sequence). This CDR3 has 11 amino acids. The V and J ends lost 6 bases and 2 bases respectively, with 8 bases between them. This CDR3 reads CACYRAYEQYF. In nucleotides, the CDR3 is TGTGCCTGTTACAGAGCCTACGAGCAGTACTTC.

The V and J genes are TRBV11-1 and TRBJ2-2; D perhaps matches TRBD1 (6 bases). Per the germline V gene, CDR1 is SGHAT and CDR2 is FQDESV (reference sequence). The CDR3 spans 13 residues. Trimming left V 3 bases short and J 5 bases short, with 7 bases between. CDR3 DNA: TGTGCCAGCAGCTTTCAGGGGACCGGGGAGCTGTTTTTT. Its translation: CASSFQGTGELFF.

V gene TRBV6-4 combines with J gene TRBJ2-2; D is uncertain. V was clipped by 8 bases and J by 0 bases, with 10 bases between them. CDR1 and CDR2 from the germline V gene are MRHNA and SNTAGT. CDR3 length: 14 amino acids. CDR3 nucleotide sequence: TGTGCCAGCGGAAGGACCTCGAACACCGGGGAGCTGTTTTTT. This encodes CASGRTSNTGELFF.

The gene calls are TRBV12-5 and TRBJ1-1; D not certain. Trimming stripped 1 base from V and 8 bases from J, with 8 bases between. This CDR3 is built from 12 residues. CDR1 is LGHNT, CDR2 FRNRAP, per germline. The CDR3: CASGLGPTEAFF. The DNA for the CDR3 is TGTGCTAGTGGTTTGGGGCCCACGGAAGCTTTCTTT.

This sequence joins TRBV6-6 and TRBJ2-3; D call uncertain. Trimming took 4 bases from V and 3 from J, leaving 8 bases between them. This CDR3 comprises 13 residues. Per germline, CDR1 MNHNY and CDR2 SVGAGI (reference sequence). The CDR3 nucleotides read TGTGCCAGCAGTTCTACAGAGACAGATACGCAGTATTTT. Its protein is CASSSTETDTQYF.

The chain employs TRBV6-1 and TRBJ1-5, with D maybe TRBD1 (5 bases). Deletions cut 2 bases from V and 5 bases from J, with 16 bases between. CDR1 and CDR2 from the germline V gene are MNHNS and SASEGT. The CDR3 extends over 16 amino acids. CDR3 amino acids: CASSEFIGEVDQPQHF. The DNA for the CDR3 is TGTGCCAGCAGTGAATTCATAGGGGAGGTGGATCAGCCCCAGCATTTT.

In its sample, this clone was seen once. This chain links TRBV4-1 with TRBJ1-2; 7 bases match TRBD1. V shed 1 base, J shed 4 bases, and the junction held 6 bases outside the gene matches. The CDR3 covers 15 residues. From germline, CDR1 is MGHRA and CDR2 YSYEKL. The CDR3 sequence: CASSQATGDVYGYTF. CDR3 bases: TGCGCCAGCAGCCAAGCCACAGGGGACGTCTATGGCTACACCTTC.

The chain joins TRBV18 to TRBJ2-3; 10 bases fit TRBD2. V shed 1 base, J shed 5 bases, and the junction held 6 bases outside the gene matches. CDR1 is KGHSH, CDR2 LQKENI, per germline. CDR3 length equals 16 residues. In nucleotides, the CDR3 is TGTGCCAGCTCACCACAAAGCGGGGGGGCTAAAGATACGCAGTATTTT. Amino acid sequence: CASSPQSGGAKDTQYF.

The rearrangement links TRBV6-5 to TRBJ2-5, with D unclear. Germline V gene sequence: CDR1 MNHEY, CDR2 SVGAGI. V lost 5 bases and J lost 7, with 11 bases in between. The length of the CDR3 is 12 residues. The CDR3 sequence is CASSKPVGTQYF. The CDR3 DNA reads as TGTGCCAGCAGTAAGCCAGTGGGGACCCAGTACTTC.

In DNA, the CDR3 is TGTGCCAGCACCCCTAGGAACACCGGGGATGGCTACACCTTC. Amino acid sequence: CASTPRNTGDGYTF. The V gene is TRBV11-3, the J gene TRBJ1-2; D unclear. Per the germline V gene, CDR1 is SGHNT and CDR2 is YENEEA. Between the trimmed V and J ends, which lost 7 bases and 6 bases, there was a span of 18 bases. The CDR3 extends over 14 amino acids.

The chain is built from TRBV25-1 and TRBJ2-5; TRBD1 might be the D (7 bases). This CDR3 spans 13 amino acids. With 10 bases removed from V and 3 bases from J, the gap between germline ends came to 15 bases. Per the germline V gene, CDR1 is MGHDK and CDR2 is SYGVNS. The CDR3 loop reads CATQGGPKETQYF. CDR3 in DNA: TGTGCCACCCAGGGGGGCCCAAAAGAGACCCAGTACTTC.

The rearrangement joins TRBV19 to TRBJ1-2; TRBD1 might be the D (5 bases). Trimming took 4 bases from V and 8 from J, leaving 20 bases between them. From germline, CDR1 is LNHDA and CDR2 SQIVND (reference sequence). The CDR3 covers 15 residues. The DNA for the CDR3 is TGTGCCAGTAGTAACTCGCTCCAGGGTTCTGTCGGCTACACCTTC. This encodes CASSNSLQGSVGYTF.

J is TRBJ1-4 and V is TRBV11-2; weak D call: TRBD1 (5 bases). This CDR3 spans 14 amino acids. The germline V gene has CDR1 SGHAT and CDR2 FQNNGV. Trimming cost V 4 bases and J 5 bases, with 11 bases left between them. The CDR3 reads CASSSHGANEKLFF. Written as DNA, the CDR3 is TGTGCCAGCAGCTCCCACGGGGCAAATGAAAAACTGTTTTTT.

The chain links TRBV2 to TRBJ1-3; D is undetermined. Germline lookup yields CDR1 SNHLY and CDR2 FYNNEI. Trimming took off 6 bases at V and 0 bases at J, with 6 bases between the two ends. This CDR3 region has 13 residues. The DNA of the CDR3 is TGTGCCAGCAGGGAGATCTCTGGAAACACCATATATTTT. Translation: CASREISGNTIYF.

This sequence joins TRBV28 and TRBJ1-1, with unresolved D. Germline lookup yields CDR1 MDHEN and CDR2 SYDVKM. The length of the CDR3 is 16 residues. V lost 7 bases to trimming and J lost 7 bases, with 25 bases between them. CDR3: CASTSPGDARGIEAFF. In DNA, the CDR3 is TGTGCCAGCACTTCCCCCGGAGATGCTAGAGGGATTGAAGCTTTCTTT.

J is TRBJ1-6 and V is TRBV30; D is perhaps TRBD1 (6 bases). Trimming took 0 bases from V and 10 from J, leaving 22 bases between them. The germline CDR1 and CDR2 sequences are GTSNPN and SVGIG (reference sequence). This CDR3 region has 17 residues. DNA for the CDR3: TGTGCCTGGAGTGTCGGCGAGAAAAAGTACAGGGCCTCACCCCTCCACTTT. Protein product: CAWSVGEKKYRASPLHF.

The chain uses TRBV4-1 and TRBJ2-7, with 9 positions matching TRBD1. Losses at the gene ends were 7 bases for V and 7 bases for J; bases not matched to a gene: 11. Germline V gene lookup returns CDR1 MGHRA and CDR2 YSYEKL. The CDR3 contains 14 residues. The DNA of the CDR3 is TGCGCCAGCAAGCCGGGACAGGGAGGAATTGAGCAGTACTTC. It translates to CASKPGQGGIEQYF.

A word on this clone: Within the sample, other DNA sequences also encode this same CDR3. The CDR3 spells CASSRTDGNTEAFF. CDR3 in DNA: TGTGCCAGCAGCCGGACAGATGGAAACACTGAAGCTTTCTTT. The chain is built from TRBV6-6 and TRBJ1-1, with D possibly being TRBD1 (6 bases). The CDR3 covers 14 residues. CDR1 and CDR2 (germline): MNHNY, SVGAGI (reference sequence). V lost 6 bases, J lost 2 bases, and 13 bases lay in between.

The chain recombines TRBV10-3 with TRBJ2-7; no definite D call. Germline V gives CDR1 ENHRY, CDR2 SYGVKD. V lost 0 bases and J lost 1, with 4 bases in between. The CDR3 runs 13 residues. The CDR3 nucleotides are TGTGCCATCAGTGAGTCCCCGTCCTACGAGCAGTACGTC. It translates to CAISESPSYEQYV.

V and J are TRBV5-6 and TRBJ1-6; TRBD1 might be the D (6 bases). The CDR3 totals 18 residues. Germline-derived CDR1 and CDR2 are SGHDT and YYEEEE. V lost 4 bases and J 4 bases, leaving 21 bases between the germline ends. The CDR3 sequence is CASSQGSSGGTYNSPLHF. The CDR3 DNA reads as TGTGCCAGCAGCCAGGGCTCTTCGGGGGGCACATATAATTCACCCCTCCACTTT. Full variable domain (outside the CDR3, taken from reference TRBV5-6 and TRBJ1-6): DAGVTQSPTHLIKTRGQQVTLRCSPKSGHDTVSWYQQALGQGPQFIFQYYEEEERQRGNFPDRFSGHQFPNYSSELNVNALLLGDSALYLCASSQGSSGGTYNSPLHFGNGTRLTVT.

V and J are TRBV7-8 and TRBJ1-5; D gene unclear. Looked up from germline, CDR1 is SGHVS and CDR2 is FQNEAQ. V lost 1 base to trimming and J lost 3 bases, with 7 bases between them. CDR3 length: 14 amino acids. The DNA for the CDR3 is TGTGCCAGCAGCTTAGAGATCGCCAATCAGCCCCAGCATTTT. This translates into CASSLEIANQPQHF.

The chain uses TRBV19 and TRBJ1-4; possibly TRBD1 for D (5 bases). CDR1 is LNHDA, CDR2 SQIVND, per germline (reference sequence). The CDR3 consists of 16 residues. The germline V and J ends were trimmed by 7 bases and 8 bases, with 23 bases remaining between them. CDR3 in amino acids: CASTRELGQGGEKLFF. CDR3 DNA: TGTGCCAGTACTCGCGAGTTAGGGCAGGGTGGAGAAAAACTGTTTTTT.

This chain links TRBV6-5 with TRBJ1-2; D may be TRBD1 (6 bases). Germline V gene sequence: CDR1 MNHEY, CDR2 SVGAGI. The CDR3 has 15 amino acids. V was cut by 6 bases and J by 5 bases, with 19 bases left in between. CDR3 DNA: TGTGCCAGCAGGAAGTCCGAGGGGGGATCATATGGCTACACCTTC. Translated: CASRKSEGGSYGYTF.

This sequence joins TRBV5-5 and TRBJ1-1, with D unresolved. The CDR3 has 14 residues. In germline, CDR1 is SGHKS, CDR2 YYEKEE (reference sequence). Trimming pared 4 bases from V and 9 bases from J, leaving 19 bases between. DNA of the CDR3: TGTGCCAGCAGCCCCTTGGGATCTGGAGACAAAGCTTTCTTT. Translation gives CASSPLGSGDKAFF.